These 19 T cell receptor beta chains were all obtained from the same sample, sequenced in a study of blood T cells in healthy people across ages. A second PCR of roughly 7 to 11 cycles used a sample-barcoded 5' primer and a J-beta primer mix. Each CDR3 protein is one row after TCRdb ran MiXCR on the 5' RACE reads. Of approximately 850,000 distinct CDR3 sequences listed, 58% are singletons. Input material: blood. The source is a man younger than 40 in good health.

Notes on this clonotype: Being one base from a much bigger clone, this may be a read error. This chain joins TRBV7-9 and TRBJ2-7; tentatively, D is TRBD1 (6 bases). CDR3 size: 14 residues. Germline CDR1 reads SEHNR; CDR2 reads FQNEAQ (reference sequence). Trimming shortened V by 5 bases and J by 10 bases, and 21 bases separated the two germline ends. The chain's CDR3 is CASSPGGGSGQQYF. Written as DNA, the CDR3 is TGTGCCAGCAGCCCCGGTGGTGGGTCGGGACAACAGTACTTC. The full variable domain, its missing parts supplied by reference TRBV7-9 and TRBJ2-7, is DTGVSQNPRHKITKRGQNVTFRCDPISEHNRLYWYRQTLGQGPEFLTYFQNEAQLEKSRLLSDRFSAERPKGSFSTLEIQRTEQGDSAMYLCASSPGGGSGQQYFGPGTRLTVT.

The V and J genes are TRBV6-6 and TRBJ2-7; maybe TRBD2 (5 bases). This CDR3 has 16 residues. Germline V gives CDR1 MNHNY, CDR2 SVGAGI (reference sequence). V was clipped by 2 bases and J by 0 bases, with 14 bases between them. CDR3: CASSYPGRDSSYEQYF. In nucleotides, the CDR3 is TGTGCCAGCAGTTACCCCGGACGGGATAGCTCCTACGAGCAGTACTTC.

The CDR3 nucleotides read TGCGCCAGCAGACGGGCTAGCGATCAGGGTACGCAGTATTTT. Encoded protein: CASRRASDQGTQYF. The chain has TRBV5-1 and TRBJ2-3, with D tentatively TRBD2 (6 bases). The CDR3 has 14 residues. The V and J ends lost 5 bases and 8 bases respectively, with 18 bases between them. Looked up from germline, CDR1 is SGHRS and CDR2 is YFSETQ.

This clonotype appeared a few times. This chain uses TRBV7-2 with TRBJ2-7; D perhaps matches TRBD1 (6 bases). The CDR3 consists of 15 residues. Germline V CDR1 and CDR2: SGHTA, FQGNSA. The germline V and J ends were trimmed by 1 base and 4 bases, with 14 bases remaining between them. CDR3 in DNA: TGTGCCAGCAGCTTAGGAGCCGGGACACAATACGAGCAGTACTTC. Protein sequence: CASSLGAGTQYEQYF.

The chain has TRBV20-1 and TRBJ2-6; TRBD2 might be the D (5 bases). Germline V gives CDR1 DFQATT, CDR2 SNEGSKA (reference sequence). CDR3 length: 18 amino acids. V dropped 0 bases and J dropped 1 base, with 16 bases sitting between them. The CDR3 DNA reads TGCAGTGCTAGAGATCCGAGCGGCTCATGGTCTGGGGCCAACGTCCTGACTTTC. As protein: CSARDPSGSWSGANVLTF.

This clonotype was picked up a small number of times. The chain recombines TRBV29-1 with TRBJ1-1, with no clear D. Trimming pared 7 bases from V and 4 bases from J, leaving 10 bases between. The CDR3 contains 11 residues. Germline assignment: CDR1 SQVTM and CDR2 ANQGSEA. CDR3 coding DNA: TGCAGCGCCGAACGGGGCACTGAAGCTTTCTTT. Its translation is CSAERGTEAFF.

This chain joins TRBV5-1 and TRBJ1-4; D is unresolved. CDR1 is SGHRS, CDR2 YFSETQ, per germline. The germline V and J ends were trimmed by 1 base and 8 bases, with 15 bases remaining between them. This CDR3 is built from 15 residues. The CDR3 region has the DNA TGCGCCAGCAGCTTGAATTCCCCCGAGGTCGAAAAACTGTTTTTT. This gives the protein CASSLNSPEVEKLFF.

This CDR3 is CSARAKTGKSSPLHF. As DNA, the CDR3 is TGCAGTGCTAGAGCCAAGACCGGGAAGTCTTCACCCCTCCACTTT. J is TRBJ1-6 and V is TRBV20-1, with no clear D. Trimming cost V 1 base and J 9 bases, with 16 bases left between them. The CDR3 loop spans 15 amino acids. Germline V gives CDR1 DFQATT, CDR2 SNEGSKA (reference sequence).

This clonotype was observed at least ten times. The rearrangement links TRBV7-2 to TRBJ2-1; weak D call: TRBD2 (5 bases). V shed 1 base and J shed 11 bases, with 18 bases lying between them. In germline, CDR1 is SGHTA, CDR2 FQGNSA. The CDR3 sequence is 15 residues long. The CDR3 region has the DNA TGTGCCAGCAGCTTAGAGGTCGGAGTTGGAGGCAAGCAGTTCTTC. It is translated as CASSLEVGVGGKQFF.

This chain uses TRBV20-1 with TRBJ2-7; 10 nucleotides match TRBD2. The CDR3 extends over 15 amino acids. CDR1 is DFQATT, CDR2 SNEGSKA, per germline (reference sequence). J was trimmed by 7 bases and V by 5 bases; bases with no gene match: 14. In DNA, the CDR3 is TGCAGTGCTCCAAATAGCGGGGGGCCTTACAATGAGCAGTACTTC. This sequence encodes CSAPNSGGPYNEQYF.

The chain joins TRBV27 to TRBJ2-1, with 7 bases matching TRBD2. The assigned J gene may be wrong: the sequence end matches TRBJ2-7 better. The germline V gene has CDR1 MNHEY and CDR2 SMNVEV (reference sequence). The CDR3 contains 13 residues. The CDR3 loop is CASSVGRDYEQYF. As DNA, the CDR3 is TGTGCCAGCAGTGTTGGACGGGACTATGAGCAGTACTTC.

About this clonotype itself: Compared with germline, one end of the junction differs, possibly owing to a read error. The rearrangement links TRBV15 to TRBJ2-5; D might be TRBD1 (6 bases). The CDR3 contains 14 residues. Germline CDR1 reads LNHNV; CDR2 reads YYDKDF (reference sequence). CDR3 coding DNA: TGTGCCACCAGCAGGGATACAGGGCTGGAGACCAAGTACTTC. Protein product: CATSRDTGLETKYF. Full variable domain (remainder filled in from reference TRBV15 and TRBJ2-5): DAMVIQNPRYQVTQFGKPVTLSCSQTLNHNVMYWYQQKSSQAPKLLFHYYDKDFNNEADTPDNFQSRRPNTSFCFLDIRSPGLGDTAMYLCATSRDTGLETKYFGPGTRLLVL.

The sample holds a few counts of this clonotype. The CDR3: CSVTSGGNLEQYF. The DNA for the CDR3 is TGCAGCGTCACTAGCGGGGGGAATCTCGAGCAGTACTTC. This chain joins TRBV29-1 and TRBJ2-5; 12 bases are shared with TRBD2. The assigned J gene may be wrong: the sequence end matches TRBJ2-7 better. Germline CDR1 SQVTM, CDR2 ANQGSEA. This CDR3 is 13 amino acids long.

In this sample, this clonotype turned up a few times. V usage is TRBV4-3 and J usage is TRBJ1-5; 8 bases agree with TRBD1. From germline, CDR1 is LGHNA and CDR2 YSLEER. The CDR3 loop spans 15 amino acids. With 3 bases clipped from V and 5 bases from J, the junction kept 6 bases outside the gene matches. CDR3 in amino acids: CASSHLDRADQPQHF. The CDR3 nucleotides are TGCGCCAGCAGCCACTTGGACAGGGCGGATCAGCCCCAGCATTTT.

The chain joins TRBV27 to TRBJ2-1; tentatively, D is TRBD2 (6 bases). V was cut by 3 bases and J by 10 bases, with 22 bases left in between. The V gene's germline CDR1 is MNHEY and CDR2 SMNVEV (reference sequence). This CDR3 has 16 residues. CDR3 nucleotides: TGTGCCAGCAGTTTCGGGGGAGAATTCAGAATTGGGGAGCAGTTCTTC. Protein sequence: CASSFGGEFRIGEQFF.

The rearrangement uses TRBV6-1 and TRBJ2-7, with 16 bases fitting TRBD2. CDR1 is MNHNS and CDR2 is SASEGT in the germline V gene. The CDR3 spans 19 residues. V lost 6 bases to trimming and J lost 5 bases; unmatched junction nucleotides: 16. As DNA, the CDR3 is TGTGCCAGCAGCCGCCGGGCAGGGACTAGCGGGAGGGTCGGTCACGAGCAGTACTTC. Translation: CASSRRAGTSGRVGHEQYF.

CDR3 nucleotide sequence: TGTGCCAGCAGCAATCAAGGGTCGGGGGCCAACGTCCTGACTTTC. Translation gives CASSNQGSGANVLTF. The chain uses TRBV6-1 and TRBJ2-6; D ambiguous. V was cut by 6 bases and J by 4 bases, with 13 bases left in between. Germline V lookup: CDR1 MNHNS, CDR2 SASEGT. The CDR3 is 15 amino acids.

The chain employs TRBV20-1 and TRBJ1-2, with TRBD1 matching 9 bases. V shed 2 bases and J 4 bases; nucleotides not matched to a gene: 11. The CDR3 length is 16 residues. Germline V lookup: CDR1 DFQATT, CDR2 SNEGSKA (reference sequence). The CDR3 nucleotides read TGCAGTGCTAGACTAAGATTACAGGGGGCACGCTATGGCTACACCTTC. Translating it yields CSARLRLQGARYGYTF.

This clonotype was seen a handful of times. The J gene is TRBJ2-6, the V gene TRBV20-1, with a possible D match to TRBD1 (6 bases). Trimming removed 0 bases from V and 4 bases from J, with 13 bases in between. Germline CDR1 reads DFQATT; CDR2 reads SNEGSKA (reference sequence). CDR3 size: 16 residues. The CDR3 reads CSARDSWGPGANVLTF. CDR3 DNA: TGCAGTGCTAGAGATAGTTGGGGGCCCGGGGCCAACGTCCTGACTTTC.